A single sample is the source of the 29 T cell receptor beta chains below, sequenced in a study of blood T cell repertoires in COVID-19. Some clones are missing from TCRdb's copy, which holds only in-frame ones; the method was immunoSEQ multiplex PCR. This table holds 200,000 to 250,000 clones, roughly nine tenths found once. Material: peripheral blood. The source is a man aged 55 to 70 who had recovered from COVID-19.

The chain uses TRBV7-2 and TRBJ2-5, with 8 bases fitting TRBD1. The CDR3 length is 15 residues. V lost 5 bases, J lost 5 bases, and 10 bases stayed unmatched. Germline CDR1 is SGHTA and CDR2 is FQGNSA. The CDR3 bases are TGTGCCAGCAGCCCCCAGACAGGGGCAAGGGAGACCCAGTACTTC. Protein product: CASSPQTGARETQYF.

This clone is a singleton in its sample. The chain couples TRBV7-9 to TRBJ1-3; D unclear. Germline values: CDR1 SEHNR, CDR2 FQNEAQ (reference sequence). The CDR3 has 13 amino acids. V gave up 1 base and J gave up 3 bases, with 4 bases separating them. The CDR3 is CASSLDSGNTIYF. The CDR3 coding sequence is TGTGCCAGCAGCTTAGACAGTGGAAACACCATATATTTT.

The chain recombines TRBV19 with TRBJ1-1, with unresolved D. Trimming left V 2 bases short and J 1 base short, with 8 bases between. The V gene's germline CDR1 is LNHDA and CDR2 SQIVND (reference sequence). This CDR3 region has 14 residues. The CDR3 DNA reads TGTGCCAGTAGTATAATTCGGGGGAACACTGAAGCTTTCTTT. Its protein is CASSIIRGNTEAFF.

The gene calls are TRBV5-5 and TRBJ2-2, with a weak D call TRBD2 (6 bases). Per germline, CDR1 SGHKS and CDR2 YYEKEE (reference sequence). The CDR3 sequence is 13 residues long. Deletions cut 5 bases from V and 11 bases from J, with 16 bases between. CDR3 DNA sequence: TGTGCCAGCAGGACCGGGACTTTCGGCGAGCTGTTTTTT. Translating gives CASRTGTFGELFF.

V usage is TRBV28 and J usage is TRBJ2-3, with 7 bases aligning to TRBD2. Germline CDR1 is MDHEN and CDR2 is SYDVKM. With V trimmed by 3 bases and J by 4 bases, 13 bases remained unmatched. This CDR3 comprises 17 residues. CDR3 sequence: CASSFRRTSRGADTQYF. CDR3 in DNA: TGTGCCAGCAGTTTCCGCCGGACTAGTCGGGGGGCAGATACGCAGTATTTT.

The chain uses TRBV29-1 and TRBJ2-7; a possible D gene is TRBD1 (5 bases). Germline-derived CDR1 and CDR2 are SQVTM and ANQGSEA. V gave up 4 bases and J gave up 3 bases, with 13 bases separating them. CDR3 size: 13 residues. This CDR3 reads CSVVWAGNYEQYF. In DNA, the CDR3 is TGCAGCGTTGTTTGGGCAGGGAACTACGAGCAGTACTTC.

The V and J genes are TRBV28 and TRBJ2-3; unclear D gene. Germline V lookup: CDR1 MDHEN, CDR2 SYDVKM. This CDR3 contains 14 residues. V was cut by 3 bases and J by 6 bases, with 13 bases left in between. The CDR3 DNA is TGTGCCAGCAGTTTCCCACGACCGGAGGATACGCAGTATTTT. Translating it yields CASSFPRPEDTQYF.

The V and J genes are TRBV2 and TRBJ1-5; D is ambiguous. CDR1 and CDR2 from the germline V gene are SNHLY and FYNNEI. The CDR3 contains 14 residues. Trimming shortened V by 5 bases and J by 4 bases, and 12 bases separated the two germline ends. The CDR3 bases are TGTGCCAGCAGTCTTTACATCGATAATCAGCCCCAGCATTTT. Protein: CASSLYIDNQPQHF.

The chain uses TRBV10-3 and TRBJ2-7; 9 nucleotides align to TRBD1. The CDR3 covers 16 residues. Looked up from germline, CDR1 is ENHRY and CDR2 is SYGVKD. V was clipped by 5 bases and J by 0 bases; unmatched bases: 8. The CDR3 coding sequence is TGTGCCATCAGTCCACAAAGGGGACAGGGCTCCTACGAGCAGTACTTC. This gives the protein CAISPQRGQGSYEQYF.

V is TRBV6-2 or TRBV6-3 and J is TRBJ2-3; no clear D gene. This CDR3 contains 14 residues. V was trimmed by 4 bases and J by 0 bases, leaving 8 bases between them. The germline gives CDR1 MNHEY, CDR2 SVGEGT. CDR3 residues: CASSSSRSTDTQYF. The CDR3 region has the DNA TGTGCCAGCAGTTCGAGCCGTAGCACAGATACGCAGTATTTT.

This clone has just a few counts. The chain links TRBV7-9 to TRBJ1-6, with D maybe TRBD1 (6 bases). Germline CDR1 and CDR2: SEHNR and FQNEAQ (reference sequence). CDR3 length: 15 residues. V lost 5 bases and J 4 bases, leaving 12 bases between the germline ends. The CDR3: CASSTGTPYNSPLHF. The DNA for the CDR3 is TGTGCCAGCAGCACTGGGACACCGTATAATTCACCCCTCCACTTT.

This clone was detected once. In nucleotides, the CDR3 is TGCGCCAGCAGCTTCGACAGGGGGCACTATGGCTACACCTTC. Protein sequence: CASSFDRGHYGYTF. The gene calls are TRBV5-1 and TRBJ1-2; TRBD1 agrees at 10 bases. The V and J ends lost 2 bases and 3 bases, in that order; junction bases with no gene match: 1. The germline gives CDR1 SGHRS, CDR2 YFSETQ. The CDR3 has 14 residues.

The J gene is TRBJ1-6, the V gene TRBV6-1, with D unclear. The germline V and J ends were trimmed by 2 bases and 6 bases, with 14 bases remaining between them. The CDR3 totals 16 residues. From germline, CDR1 is MNHNS and CDR2 SASEGT. As DNA, the CDR3 is TGTGCCAGCAGTGAATACGGGTTGGCTCTTAATTCACCCCTCCACTTT. This sequence encodes CASSEYGLALNSPLHF.

The chain couples TRBV7-9 to TRBJ1-1; 9 nucleotides match TRBD1. The CDR3 has 14 amino acids. CDR1 SEHNR and CDR2 FQNEAQ come from the germline V gene (reference sequence). Trimming removed 2 bases from V and 8 bases from J; junction bases left unmatched: 6. CDR3 sequence (DNA): TGTGCCAGCAGCTTATCTCGGGACAGGGTGGAAGCTTTCTTT. This gives the protein CASSLSRDRVEAFF.

The rearrangement joins TRBV5-4 to TRBJ2-7; D may be TRBD1 (6 bases). The ends were cut back, 4 bases at V and 2 bases at J, with 13 bases in the middle. CDR3 size: 14 residues. Germline V gene data show CDR1 as SGHNT and CDR2 as YYREEE (reference sequence). CDR3 bases: TGTGCCAGCAGCCCCGACAGGACGGCCTACGAGCAGTACTTC. Its protein is CASSPDRTAYEQYF.

The chain uses TRBV11-1 and TRBJ2-2; tentative D call: TRBD1 (5 bases). The ends were cut back, 5 bases at V and 2 bases at J, with 9 bases in the middle. CDR1 is SGHAT, CDR2 FQDESV, per germline (reference sequence). The CDR3 length is 14 residues. The CDR3 DNA reads as TGTGCCAGCAGCCTCGGACATAACACCGGGGAGCTGTTTTTT. Protein: CASSLGHNTGELFF.

This clone came up a few times. The same CDR3 is also encoded by other DNA sequences in this sample. V and J are TRBV6-2 or TRBV6-3 and TRBJ2-7; TRBD2 might be the D (5 bases). The CDR3 runs 12 residues. CDR1 and CDR2 (germline): MNHEY, SVGEGT. Trimming removed 5 bases at V and 3 bases at J, with 8 bases between. In nucleotides, the CDR3 is TGTGCCAGCAGTCACCGGGGCTACGAGCAGTACTTC. This gives the protein CASSHRGYEQYF.

The chain uses TRBV5-1 and TRBJ2-2; tentatively, D is TRBD2 (5 bases). CDR1 and CDR2 (germline): SGHRS, YFSETQ. The ends were cut back, 0 bases at V and 4 bases at J, with 13 bases in the middle. This CDR3 spans 16 amino acids. The CDR3 DNA reads as TGCGCCAGCAGCTTGGGGGCGGGCCTCTCCACCGGGGAGCTGTTTTTT. Translating gives CASSLGAGLSTGELFF.

The V call is TRBV30, the J call TRBJ2-4, with 12 positions matching TRBD1. This CDR3 spans 15 amino acids. J lost 2 bases, V lost 5 bases, and 4 bases had no gene match. Germline V lookup: CDR1 GTSNPN, CDR2 SVGIG (reference sequence). This chain's CDR3 is CAWEGQGATKNIQYF. The CDR3, as DNA: TGTGCCTGGGAGGGACAGGGGGCAACCAAAAACATTCAGTACTTC.

This clone showed up just once. This chain joins TRBV7-2 and TRBJ1-2; no definite D call. Trimming took off 3 bases at V and 4 bases at J, with 9 bases between the two ends. In germline, CDR1 is SGHTA, CDR2 FQGNSA. The CDR3 contains 13 residues. CDR3 amino acids: CASSFKGSYGYTF. CDR3 in DNA: TGTGCCAGCAGCTTTAAAGGGAGCTATGGCTACACCTTC.

This clone appeared once. The chain recombines TRBV25-1 with TRBJ1-2; D unresolved. This CDR3 spans 10 amino acids. Germline CDR1 MGHDK, CDR2 SYGVNS. V was shortened by 6 bases and J by 6 bases, with 5 bases between the two germline ends. CDR3 bases: TGTGCCAGCAGCGGGGATGGCTACACCTTC. Residues: CASSGDGYTF.

In its sample, this clone was seen once. The same CDR3 also results from other DNA sequences found in this sample. CDR3 residues: CASSLLAGASDTQYF. As DNA, the CDR3 is TGTGCCAGCAGTCTACTAGCGGGGGCCTCAGATACGCAGTATTTT. The gene calls are TRBV7-3 and TRBJ2-3; 11 bases are a match to TRBD2. CDR3 length: 15 residues. The V and J ends lost 6 bases and 4 bases, in that order; junction bases with no gene match: 6. Germline CDR1 reads SGHTA; CDR2 reads FQGTGA.

The chain combines TRBV7-9 with TRBJ1-4; D unclear. This CDR3 is 12 amino acids long. The V gene's germline CDR1 is SEHNR and CDR2 FQNEAQ (reference sequence). Trimming shortened V by 6 bases and J by 8 bases, and 10 bases separated the two germline ends. CDR3 region: CASRSPSEKLFF. DNA for the CDR3: TGTGCCAGCAGGAGTCCTAGCGAAAAACTGTTTTTT.

The chain carries TRBV9 and TRBJ2-3; the match to TRBD2 covers 9 bases. V was pared by 3 bases and J by 1 base, with 9 bases of the junction left unmatched. There are 17 residues in the CDR3. The germline CDR1 and CDR2 sequences are SGDLS and YYNGEE. CDR3: CASSGHFSGGRTDTQYF. The CDR3 DNA follows: TGTGCCAGCAGCGGCCACTTTAGCGGGGGACGCACAGATACGCAGTATTTT.

V gene TRBV7-3 combines with J gene TRBJ2-1, with 11 bases that match TRBD2. Germline V gene lookup returns CDR1 SGHTA and CDR2 FQGTGA. The length of the CDR3 is 19 residues. The J segment lost 7 bases and the V segment lost 4 bases, leaving 18 bases of the junction unmatched. CDR3 bases: TGTGCCAGCAGCTCCAAGGTAGCGGGAGGGCTTAATAGAAGGAATGAGCAGTTCTTC. Translating it yields CASSSKVAGGLNRRNEQFF.

V gene TRBV19 combines with J gene TRBJ2-1, with TRBD1 matching over 10 bases. In germline, CDR1 is LNHDA, CDR2 SQIVND (reference sequence). The CDR3 covers 15 residues. Trimming took 6 bases from V and 3 from J; bases not matched to a gene: 5. The CDR3 region is CASRPGTGVYNEQFF. Written as DNA, the CDR3 is TGTGCCAGTAGACCCGGGACAGGGGTCTACAATGAGCAGTTCTTC.

The gene calls are TRBV19 and TRBJ2-4, with 9 bases that match TRBD1. V lost 10 bases, J lost 5 bases, and 12 bases stayed unmatched. The length of the CDR3 is 15 residues. Germline-derived CDR1 and CDR2 are LNHDA and SQIVND (reference sequence). The DNA for the CDR3 is TGTGCCACAAACAGGGGGCCAGCGAGCGAAAACATTCAGTACTTC. This gives the protein CATNRGPASENIQYF.

The V call is TRBV7-8, the J call TRBJ1-1, with a possible D match to TRBD1 (5 bases). The CDR3 consists of 14 residues. V was trimmed by 5 bases and J by 1 base, leaving 11 bases between them. Germline V gives CDR1 SGHVS, CDR2 FQNEAQ. The CDR3 loop is CASSPDTGNTEAFF. Written as DNA, the CDR3 is TGTGCCAGCAGCCCAGACACAGGGAACACTGAAGCTTTCTTT.

The chain recombines TRBV3-1 (or the pseudogene TRBV3-2) with TRBJ2-7, with D possibly TRBD1 on 6 matching bases. The V end was cut by 7 bases, the J end by 4 bases, with 17 bases between. The CDR3 totals 14 residues. In germline, CDR1 is LGHDT, CDR2 YNNKEL (reference sequence). CDR3 nucleotides: TGTGCCAGCACACGTATGGGGGCTATGTACGAGCAGTACTTC. Residues: CASTRMGAMYEQYF.